The 27 T cell receptor beta chains listed next were all sequenced from one sample in a study of T cell changes during pregnancy in multiple sclerosis. Only in-frame clones appear in the TCRdb table, and some are missing; sequencing was by immunoSEQ multiplex PCR. The sample records roughly 30,000 clones, about 93% being singletons. Sequenced here: CD4+ T cells from peripheral blood mononuclear cells, sampled in the second trimester of pregnancy. The receptors originated from a female donor with multiple sclerosis, enrolled in a pregnancy study.

This chain joins TRBV18 and TRBJ1-3; no reliable D call. CDR3 length: 15 amino acids. V was cut by 4 bases and J by 0 bases, with 10 bases left in between. Germline CDR1 is KGHSH and CDR2 is LQKENI. The chain's CDR3 is CASSLTVDSGNTIYF. CDR3 coding DNA: TGTGCCAGCTCACTTACAGTCGACTCTGGAAACACCATATATTTT.

This rearrangement joins TRBV19 to TRBJ2-3; 7 bases are a match to TRBD2. CDR1 LNHDA and CDR2 SQIVND come from the germline V gene (reference sequence). V dropped 7 bases and J dropped 0; count of bases not matched to a gene: 10. CDR3 length: 16 residues. This CDR3 is CASKPPGRASTDTQYF. The CDR3 coding sequence is TGTGCCAGTAAGCCCCCGGGGAGGGCTAGCACAGATACGCAGTATTTT.

The CDR3 sequence: CASSWTGGGETQYF. CDR3 DNA sequence: TGCGCCAGCAGCTGGACAGGGGGGGGAGAGACCCAGTACTTC. V is TRBV5-1 and J is TRBJ2-5; 10 bases fit TRBD1. J was trimmed by 4 bases and V by 3 bases; bases with no gene match: 3. Germline assignment: CDR1 SGHRS and CDR2 YFSETQ. The length of the CDR3 is 14 residues.

This chain links TRBV6-5 with TRBJ1-2; 12 bases fit TRBD1. The germline gives CDR1 MNHEY, CDR2 SVGAGI. The CDR3 consists of 14 residues. The trim removed 5 bases at V and 3 bases at J, leaving 1 base unmatched. In nucleotides, the CDR3 is TGTGCCAGCAGTCGGGACAGGGGGCACTATGGCTACACCTTC. Amino acid sequence: CASSRDRGHYGYTF.

The chain employs TRBV28 and TRBJ2-7; the D is unclear. The CDR3 is 12 residues long. V lost 3 bases and J 2 bases, leaving 5 bases between the germline ends. CDR1 is MDHEN, CDR2 SYDVKM, per germline. The CDR3 spells CASSFFAYEQYF. In DNA, the CDR3 is TGTGCCAGCAGTTTTTTCGCCTACGAGCAGTACTTC. The full variable domain, rest sourced from reference TRBV28 and TRBJ2-7, is DVKVTQSSRYLVKRTGEKVFLECVQDMDHENMFWYRQDPGLGLRLIYFSYDVKMKEKGDIPEGYSVSREKKERFSLILESASTNQTSMYLCASSFFAYEQYFGPGTRLTVT.

V gene TRBV2 combines with J gene TRBJ2-3; 7 bases are shared with TRBD1. The CDR3 runs to 16 residues. The J segment lost 1 base and the V segment lost 2 bases, leaving 6 bases of the junction unmatched. From germline, CDR1 is SNHLY and CDR2 FYNNEI. Here the CDR3 reads CASSELGTGGTDTQYF. The CDR3, as DNA: TGTGCCAGCAGTGAATTGGGTACAGGGGGCACAGATACGCAGTATTTT.

This clone was counted only a few times. V is TRBV28 and J is TRBJ2-7; 7 bases agree with TRBD1. Germline CDR1 and CDR2: MDHEN and SYDVKM. The CDR3 spans 13 residues. V gave up 10 bases and J gave up 4 bases; unmatched junction bases: 10. CDR3 amino acids: CATRQGVGYEQYF. The CDR3 DNA is TGTGCCACCCGACAGGGCGTGGGATACGAGCAGTACTTC.

The chain recombines TRBV6-5 with TRBJ2-7; a possible D gene is TRBD2 (5 bases). There are 14 residues in the CDR3. CDR1 is MNHEY and CDR2 is SVGAGI in the germline V gene. The V end was cut by 0 bases, the J end by 4 bases, with 10 bases between. CDR3 DNA: TGTGCCAGCAGTTACTCGGGAGACGGATACGAGCAGTACTTC. It specifies CASSYSGDGYEQYF.

The V gene is TRBV6-1, the J gene TRBJ2-1, with D possibly TRBD2 on 5 matching bases. This CDR3 is 16 amino acids long. Germline CDR1 is MNHNS and CDR2 is SASEGT. The germline V and J ends were trimmed by 4 bases and 7 bases, with 20 bases remaining between them. DNA for the CDR3: TGTGCCAGCAGTGCCGGTACGGCACGACTATCTAATGAGCAGTTCTTC. Protein product: CASSAGTARLSNEQFF.

This clone was counted a single time. The chain links TRBV5-1 to TRBJ1-1; unclear D gene. Germline V gene data show CDR1 as SGHRS and CDR2 as YFSETQ. The CDR3 is 15 amino acids. Trimming took 1 base from V and 2 from J, leaving 12 bases between them. The CDR3 is CASSLSTTDNTEAFF. The CDR3 DNA sequence: TGCGCCAGCAGCTTGTCGACTACTGACAACACTGAAGCTTTCTTT.

The chain is built from TRBV10-3 and TRBJ2-7; 10 nucleotides line up with TRBD1. Germline-derived CDR1 and CDR2 are ENHRY and SYGVKD. This CDR3 has 14 residues. Trimming cost V 10 bases and J 0 bases; bases outside gene matches: 6. CDR3: CATTGQGSSYEQYF. The CDR3 DNA is TGTGCCACCACGGGACAGGGGAGCTCCTACGAGCAGTACTTC.

The rearrangement uses TRBV14 and TRBJ1-4; no reliable D call. The V end was cut by 1 base, the J end by 5 bases, with 14 bases between. The CDR3 length is 16 residues. Germline CDR1 reads SGHDN; CDR2 reads FVKESK. CDR3 region: CASSQGTGSRNEKLFF. CDR3 in DNA: TGTGCCAGCAGCCAAGGAACGGGATCTAGAAATGAAAAACTGTTTTTT.

The rearrangement joins TRBV28 to TRBJ2-5; maybe TRBD1 (6 bases). This CDR3 is 15 amino acids long. Germline V gives CDR1 MDHEN, CDR2 SYDVKM. The V gene lost 5 bases and the J gene lost 2 bases, with 15 bases spanning the gap. The CDR3 region is CASSRLRQDQETQYF. Written as DNA, the CDR3 is TGTGCCAGCAGTCGGCTGAGACAGGATCAAGAGACCCAGTACTTC. Complete variable domain (other parts from reference TRBV28 and TRBJ2-5): DVKVTQSSRYLVKRTGEKVFLECVQDMDHENMFWYRQDPGLGLRLIYFSYDVKMKEKGDIPEGYSVSREKKERFSLILESASTNQTSMYLCASSRLRQDQETQYFGPGTRLLVL.

The chain employs TRBV10-1 and TRBJ2-3, with 10 positions matching TRBD2. This CDR3 region has 14 residues. With V trimmed by 3 bases and J by 9 bases, 6 bases remained unmatched. Germline V lookup: CDR1 WNHNN, CDR2 SYGVQD (reference sequence). The CDR3 bases are TGCGCCAGCAGTGATACTAGCGGGGTGTCCACGCAGTATTTT. It translates to CASSDTSGVSTQYF.

The rearrangement uses TRBV7-9 and TRBJ2-5; TRBD2 is a possible D gene (6 bases). Trimming cost V 2 bases and J 0 bases, with 10 bases left between them. CDR1 is SEHNR, CDR2 FQNEAQ, per germline (reference sequence). The CDR3 runs 15 residues. This CDR3 is CASSLLATYQETQYF. The DNA of the CDR3 is TGTGCCAGCAGCTTACTAGCGACGTACCAAGAGACCCAGTACTTC.

The rearrangement joins TRBV5-6 to TRBJ1-2; no reliable D call. The CDR3 sequence is 11 residues long. V was cut by 3 bases and J by 3 bases, with 3 bases left in between. CDR1 SGHDT and CDR2 YYEEEE come from the germline V gene. The CDR3 nucleotides are TGTGCCAGCAGCTCCGACTATGGCTACACCTTC. This gives the protein CASSSDYGYTF. Looking up the rest from reference TRBV5-6 and TRBJ1-2 gives the full variable domain: DAGVTQSPTHLIKTRGQQVTLRCSPKSGHDTVSWYQQALGQGPQFIFQYYEEEERQRGNFPDRFSGHQFPNYSSELNVNALLLGDSALYLCASSSDYGYTFGSGTRLTVV.

The chain is built from TRBV7-9 and TRBJ2-3, with D perhaps matching TRBD2 (5 bases). This CDR3 is 15 amino acids long. Germline CDR1 is SEHNR and CDR2 is FQNEAQ (reference sequence). Trimming stripped 5 bases from V and 3 bases from J, with 15 bases between. The CDR3 loop reads CASSLGVGGTDTQYF. The CDR3, as DNA: TGTGCCAGCAGCCTTGGGGTCGGCGGGACAGATACGCAGTATTTT.

The chain couples TRBV19 to TRBJ2-3; 12 nucleotides agree with TRBD2. Losses at the gene ends were 1 base for V and 8 bases for J; bases not matched to a gene: 1. The CDR3 is made up of 14 amino acids. CDR1 and CDR2 from the germline V gene are LNHDA and SQIVND (reference sequence). The CDR3 loop is CASSIALAGGTQYF. In nucleotides, the CDR3 is TGTGCCAGTAGTATAGCACTAGCGGGAGGTACGCAGTATTTT.

V is TRBV27 and J is TRBJ1-1, with D possibly being TRBD1 (6 bases). With 6 bases removed from V and 0 bases from J, the gap between germline ends came to 14 bases. The CDR3 length is 15 residues. Germline V gene data show CDR1 as MNHEY and CDR2 as SMNVEV (reference sequence). CDR3 in amino acids: CASRYLGQLNTEAFF. CDR3 coding DNA: TGTGCCAGCAGATATTTAGGACAGCTGAACACTGAAGCTTTCTTT.

V and J are TRBV5-6 and TRBJ2-5; TRBD1 matches 8 bases. Germline assignment: CDR1 SGHDT and CDR2 YYEEEE. J was trimmed by 1 base and V by 1 base; bases with no gene match: 3. CDR3 size: 15 residues. CDR3 DNA sequence: TGTGCCAGCAGCTTGCCCGGACAGGGCCAAGAGACCCAGTACTTC. Translated, it gives CASSLPGQGQETQYF. The full variable domain, in which reference TRBV5-6 and TRBJ2-5 provide the parts outside the CDR3, is DAGVTQSPTHLIKTRGQQVTLRCSPKSGHDTVSWYQQALGQGPQFIFQYYEEEERQRGNFPDRFSGHQFPNYSSELNVNALLLGDSALYLCASSLPGQGQETQYFGPGTRLLVL.

The chain has TRBV2 and TRBJ1-1; D gene ambiguous. V was cut by 6 bases and J by 8 bases, with 16 bases left in between. This CDR3 region has 13 residues. Germline V gives CDR1 SNHLY, CDR2 FYNNEI. CDR3 in DNA: TGTGCCAGCAGAATCGACACAACCTGGGAAGCTTTCTTT. Translating gives CASRIDTTWEAFF.

V is TRBV5-5 and J is TRBJ1-5; the D is unclear. The germline V gene has CDR1 SGHKS and CDR2 YYEKEE (reference sequence). V was shortened by 2 bases and J by 6 bases, with 18 bases between the two germline ends. This CDR3 spans 16 amino acids. The CDR3 DNA follows: TGTGCCAGCAGCTTTAGATTTAAGGAGTCCGGTCAGCCCCAGCATTTT. Amino acids: CASSFRFKESGQPQHF.

This chain uses TRBV10-3 with TRBJ1-1, with 7 bases lining up with TRBD1. CDR1 is ENHRY and CDR2 is SYGVKD in the germline V gene. The CDR3 spans 13 residues. Trimming removed 6 bases from V and 11 bases from J; junction bases left unmatched: 12. This chain's CDR3 is CAIRKTGLVNAFF. The CDR3 DNA is TGTGCCATCAGGAAGACAGGGTTGGTGAATGCTTTCTTT.

The chain links TRBV7-6 to TRBJ2-1, with D possibly matching TRBD1 (6 bases). There are 14 residues in the CDR3. The V gene lost 1 base and the J gene lost 7 bases, with 11 bases spanning the gap. The germline V gene encodes CDR1 SGHVS and CDR2 FNYEAQ. The CDR3 reads CASSLELGANEQFF. The CDR3 coding sequence is TGTGCCAGCAGCTTAGAGTTGGGGGCAAATGAGCAGTTCTTC.

The chain joins TRBV9 to TRBJ2-3; the D is unclear. The CDR3 is made up of 16 amino acids. Germline CDR1 reads SGDLS; CDR2 reads YYNGEE. Trimming cost V 4 bases and J 1 base, with 16 bases left between them. CDR3: CASSPRTGSRTDTQYF. As DNA, the CDR3 is TGTGCCAGCAGCCCGAGAACCGGGTCCCGCACAGATACGCAGTATTTT.

DNA of the CDR3: TGCGCCAGCAGCTTCGGGACTGAAACTGAAGCTTTCTTT. Protein sequence: CASSFGTETEAFF. V is TRBV5-1 and J is TRBJ1-1, with a tentative D call TRBD1 (5 bases). V shed 2 bases and J shed 5 bases, with 10 bases lying between them. Germline V gives CDR1 SGHRS, CDR2 YFSETQ. The CDR3 length is 13 residues.

The chain joins TRBV27 to TRBJ2-2; D not resolved. Trimming left V 3 bases short and J 8 bases short, with 10 bases between. Germline CDR1 MNHEY, CDR2 SMNVEV (reference sequence). The CDR3 totals 13 residues. The CDR3 loop reads CASSFSLGGELFF. Written as DNA, the CDR3 is TGTGCCAGCAGTTTCTCGCTAGGAGGGGAGCTGTTTTTT.